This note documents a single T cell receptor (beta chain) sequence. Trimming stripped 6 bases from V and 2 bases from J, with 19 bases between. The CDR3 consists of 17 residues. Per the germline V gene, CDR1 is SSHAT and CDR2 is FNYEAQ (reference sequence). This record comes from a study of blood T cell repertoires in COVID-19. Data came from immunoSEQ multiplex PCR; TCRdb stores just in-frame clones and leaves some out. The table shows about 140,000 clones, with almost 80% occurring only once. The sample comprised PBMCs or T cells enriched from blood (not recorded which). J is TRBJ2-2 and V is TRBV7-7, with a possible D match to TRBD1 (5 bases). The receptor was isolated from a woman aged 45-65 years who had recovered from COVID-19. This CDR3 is CASSPGHFDFNTGELFF. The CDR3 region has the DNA TGTGCCAGCAGTCCCGGACACTTCGACTTTAACACCGGGGAGCTGTTTTTT.